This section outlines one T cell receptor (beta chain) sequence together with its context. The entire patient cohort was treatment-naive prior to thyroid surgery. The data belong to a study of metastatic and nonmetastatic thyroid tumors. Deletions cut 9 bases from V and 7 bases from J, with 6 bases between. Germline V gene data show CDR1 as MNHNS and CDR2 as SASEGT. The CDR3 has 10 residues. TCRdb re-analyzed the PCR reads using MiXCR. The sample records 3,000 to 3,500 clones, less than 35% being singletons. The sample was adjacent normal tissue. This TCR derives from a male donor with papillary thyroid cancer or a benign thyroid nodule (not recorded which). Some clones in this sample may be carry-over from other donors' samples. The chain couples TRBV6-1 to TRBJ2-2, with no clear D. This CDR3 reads CASRDGELFF. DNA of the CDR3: TGTGCCAGTCGTGACGGGGAGCTGTTTTTT.